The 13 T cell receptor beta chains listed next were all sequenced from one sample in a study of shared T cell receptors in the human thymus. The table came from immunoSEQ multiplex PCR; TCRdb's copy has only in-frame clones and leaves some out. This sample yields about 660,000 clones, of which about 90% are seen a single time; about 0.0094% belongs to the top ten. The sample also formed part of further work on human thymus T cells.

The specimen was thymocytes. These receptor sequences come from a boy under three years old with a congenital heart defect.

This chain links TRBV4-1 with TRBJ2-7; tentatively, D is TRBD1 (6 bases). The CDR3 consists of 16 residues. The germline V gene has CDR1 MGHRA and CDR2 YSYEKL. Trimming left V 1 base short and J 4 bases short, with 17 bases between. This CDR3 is CASSQVLTGHVYEQYF. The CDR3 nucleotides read TGCGCCAGCAGCCAAGTGCTCACGGGACATGTATACGAGCAGTACTTC.

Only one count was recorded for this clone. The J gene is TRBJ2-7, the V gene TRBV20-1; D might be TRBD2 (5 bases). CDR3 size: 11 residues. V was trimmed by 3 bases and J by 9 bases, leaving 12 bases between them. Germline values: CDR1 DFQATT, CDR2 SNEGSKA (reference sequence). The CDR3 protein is CSASGLAWQYF. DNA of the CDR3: TGCAGTGCTAGTGGGCTAGCCTGGCAGTACTTC.

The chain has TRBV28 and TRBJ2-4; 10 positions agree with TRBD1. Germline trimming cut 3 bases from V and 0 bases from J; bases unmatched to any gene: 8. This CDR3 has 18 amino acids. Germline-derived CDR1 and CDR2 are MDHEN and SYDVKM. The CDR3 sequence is CASSFGTGADLAKNIQYF. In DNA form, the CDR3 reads TGTGCCAGCAGTTTTGGGACAGGGGCCGATCTAGCCAAAAACATTCAGTACTTC. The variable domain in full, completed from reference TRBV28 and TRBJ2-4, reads DVKVTQSSRYLVKRTGEKVFLECVQDMDHENMFWYRQDPGLGLRLIYFSYDVKMKEKGDIPEGYSVSREKKERFSLILESASTNQTSMYLCASSFGTGADLAKNIQYFGAGTRLSVL.

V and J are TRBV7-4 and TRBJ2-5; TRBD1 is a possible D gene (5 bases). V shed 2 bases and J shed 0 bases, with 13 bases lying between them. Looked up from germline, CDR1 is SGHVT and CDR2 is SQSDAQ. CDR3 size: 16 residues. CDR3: CASSLLAGYNQETQYF. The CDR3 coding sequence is TGTGCCAGCAGCTTATTGGCAGGGTACAACCAAGAGACCCAGTACTTC.

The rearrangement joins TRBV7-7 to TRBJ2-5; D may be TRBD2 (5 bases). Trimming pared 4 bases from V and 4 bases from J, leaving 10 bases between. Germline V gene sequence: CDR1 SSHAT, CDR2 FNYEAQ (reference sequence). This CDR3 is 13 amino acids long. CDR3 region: CASSSSRRETQYF. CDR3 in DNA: TGTGCCAGCAGCTCTAGCCGTCGAGAGACCCAGTACTTC.

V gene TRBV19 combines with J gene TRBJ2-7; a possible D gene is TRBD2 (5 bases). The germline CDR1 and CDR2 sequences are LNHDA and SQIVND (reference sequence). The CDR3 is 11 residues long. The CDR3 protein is CASEGLYEQYF. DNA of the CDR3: TGTGCTTCCGAGGGTCTGTACGAGCAGTACTTC.

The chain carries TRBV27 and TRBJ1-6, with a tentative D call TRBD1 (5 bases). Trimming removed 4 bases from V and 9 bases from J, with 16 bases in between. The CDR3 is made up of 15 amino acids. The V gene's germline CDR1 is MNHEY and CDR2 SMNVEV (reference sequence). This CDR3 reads CASSSRFRAGSPLHF. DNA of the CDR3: TGTGCCAGCAGTTCCCGGTTCAGGGCTGGTTCACCCCTCCACTTT.

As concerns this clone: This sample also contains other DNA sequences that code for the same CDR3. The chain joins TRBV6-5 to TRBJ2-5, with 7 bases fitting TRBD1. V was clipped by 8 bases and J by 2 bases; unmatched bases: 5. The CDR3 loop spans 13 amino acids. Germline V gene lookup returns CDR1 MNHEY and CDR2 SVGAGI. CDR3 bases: TGTGCCAGCTCTAGGACAGGACAAGAGACCCAGTACTTC. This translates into CASSRTGQETQYF.

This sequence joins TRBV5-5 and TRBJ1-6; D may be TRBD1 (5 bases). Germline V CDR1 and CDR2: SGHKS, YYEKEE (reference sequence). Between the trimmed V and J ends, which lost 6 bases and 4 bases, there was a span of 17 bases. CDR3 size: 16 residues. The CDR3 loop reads CASTRQPQTYNSPLHF. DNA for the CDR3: TGTGCCAGCACTAGACAGCCCCAAACTTATAATTCACCCCTCCACTTT.

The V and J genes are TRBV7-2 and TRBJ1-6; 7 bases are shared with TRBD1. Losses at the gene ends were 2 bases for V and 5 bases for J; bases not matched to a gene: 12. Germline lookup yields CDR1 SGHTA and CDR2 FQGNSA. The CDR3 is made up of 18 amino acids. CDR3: CASSLISGTAINNSPLHF. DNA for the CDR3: TGTGCCAGCAGCTTAATATCCGGGACAGCCATCAATAATTCACCCCTCCACTTT.

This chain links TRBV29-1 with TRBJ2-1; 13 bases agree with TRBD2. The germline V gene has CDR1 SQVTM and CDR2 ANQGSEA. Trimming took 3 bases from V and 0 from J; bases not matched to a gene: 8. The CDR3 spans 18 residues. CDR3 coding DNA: TGCAGCGTTGATTCTACTAGCGGGAGGGCCAGCTCCTACAATGAGCAGTTCTTC. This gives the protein CSVDSTSGRASSYNEQFF.

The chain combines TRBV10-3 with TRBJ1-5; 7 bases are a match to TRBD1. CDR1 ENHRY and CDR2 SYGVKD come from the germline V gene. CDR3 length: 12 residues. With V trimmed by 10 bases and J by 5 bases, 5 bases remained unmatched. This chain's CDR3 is CATSDRDQPQHF. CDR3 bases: TGTGCCACCTCAGACAGGGATCAGCCCCAGCATTTT.

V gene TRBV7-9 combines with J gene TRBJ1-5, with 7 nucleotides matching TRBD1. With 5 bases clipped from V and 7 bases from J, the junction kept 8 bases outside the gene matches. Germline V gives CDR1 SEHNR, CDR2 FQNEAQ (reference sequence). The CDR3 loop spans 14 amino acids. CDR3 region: CASSPRQGVQPQHF. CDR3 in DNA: TGTGCCAGCAGCCCTCGACAGGGAGTCCAGCCCCAGCATTTT.